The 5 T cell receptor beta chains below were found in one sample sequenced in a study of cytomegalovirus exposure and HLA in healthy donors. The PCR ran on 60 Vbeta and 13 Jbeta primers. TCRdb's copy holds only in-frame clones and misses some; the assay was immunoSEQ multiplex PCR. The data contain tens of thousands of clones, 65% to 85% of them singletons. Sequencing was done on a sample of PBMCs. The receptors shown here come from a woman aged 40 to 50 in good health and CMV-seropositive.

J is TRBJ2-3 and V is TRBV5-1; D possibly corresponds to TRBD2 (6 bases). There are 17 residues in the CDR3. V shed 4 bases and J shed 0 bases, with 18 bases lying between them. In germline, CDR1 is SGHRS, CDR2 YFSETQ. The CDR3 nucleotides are TGCGCCAGCAGCCCGGGGGATTTGGGGAGGAGCACAGATACGCAGTATTTT. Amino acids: CASSPGDLGRSTDTQYF.

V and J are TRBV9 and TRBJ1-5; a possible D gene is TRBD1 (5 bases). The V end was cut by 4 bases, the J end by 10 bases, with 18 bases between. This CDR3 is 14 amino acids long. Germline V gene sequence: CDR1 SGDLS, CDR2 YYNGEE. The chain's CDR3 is CASSSLDGGGPQHF. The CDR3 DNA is TGTGCCAGCAGCTCCCTGGATGGGGGGGGTCCCCAGCATTTT. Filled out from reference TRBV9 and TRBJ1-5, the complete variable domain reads DSGVTQTPKHLITATGQRVTLRCSPRSGDLSVYWYQQSLDQGLQFLIQYYNGEERAKGNILERFSAQQFPDLHSELNLSSLELGDSALYFCASSSLDGGGPQHFGDGTRLSIL.

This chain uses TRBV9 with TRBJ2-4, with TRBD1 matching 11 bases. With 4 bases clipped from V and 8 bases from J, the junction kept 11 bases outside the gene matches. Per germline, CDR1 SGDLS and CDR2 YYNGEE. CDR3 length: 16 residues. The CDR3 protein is CASSTRTGGVEDIQYF. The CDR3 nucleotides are TGTGCCAGCAGCACCCGGACAGGGGGCGTTGAGGACATTCAGTACTTC.

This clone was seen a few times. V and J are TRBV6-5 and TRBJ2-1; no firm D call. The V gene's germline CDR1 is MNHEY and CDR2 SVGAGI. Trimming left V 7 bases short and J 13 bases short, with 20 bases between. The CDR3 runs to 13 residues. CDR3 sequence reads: CASTDSLDASQFF. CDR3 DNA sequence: TGTGCCAGCACGGATAGCCTCGACGCCTCACAGTTCTTC.

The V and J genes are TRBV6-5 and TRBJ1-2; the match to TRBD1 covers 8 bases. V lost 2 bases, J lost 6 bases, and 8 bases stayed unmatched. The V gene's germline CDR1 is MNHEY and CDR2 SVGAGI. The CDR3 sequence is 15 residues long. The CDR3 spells CASSYRTGGGNGYTF. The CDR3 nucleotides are TGTGCCAGCAGTTACCGTACAGGGGGGGGCAATGGCTACACCTTC.